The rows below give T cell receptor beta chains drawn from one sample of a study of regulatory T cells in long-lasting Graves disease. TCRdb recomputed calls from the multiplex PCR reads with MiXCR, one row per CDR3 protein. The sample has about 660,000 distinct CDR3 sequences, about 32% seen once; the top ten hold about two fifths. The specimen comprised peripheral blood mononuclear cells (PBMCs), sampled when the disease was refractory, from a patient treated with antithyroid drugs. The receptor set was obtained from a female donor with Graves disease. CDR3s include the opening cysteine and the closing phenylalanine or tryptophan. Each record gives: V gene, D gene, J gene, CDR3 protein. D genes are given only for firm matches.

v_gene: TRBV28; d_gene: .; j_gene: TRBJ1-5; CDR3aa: CASRILWTDSNSNQPQHF
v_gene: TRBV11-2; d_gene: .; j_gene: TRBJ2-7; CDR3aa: CASSRGGGREYF
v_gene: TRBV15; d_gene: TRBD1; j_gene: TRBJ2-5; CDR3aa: CATSRGGQGLFTMTQYF
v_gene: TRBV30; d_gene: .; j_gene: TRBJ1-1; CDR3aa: CAWSGQMNTEAFF
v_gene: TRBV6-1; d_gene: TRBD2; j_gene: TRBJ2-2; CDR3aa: CASTPWTGGPGTGELFF
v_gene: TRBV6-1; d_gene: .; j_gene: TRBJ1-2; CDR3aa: CATVYRQSLLYGYTF
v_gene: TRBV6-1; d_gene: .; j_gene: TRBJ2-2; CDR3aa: CASSLTPTSSGELFF
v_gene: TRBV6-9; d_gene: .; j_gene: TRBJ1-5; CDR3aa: CASSYAMGRGESQPQHF
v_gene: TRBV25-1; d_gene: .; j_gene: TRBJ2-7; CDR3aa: CASSESGTVYEQYF
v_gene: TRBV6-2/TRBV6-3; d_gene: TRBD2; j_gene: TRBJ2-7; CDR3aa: CASGRAGDHEQYF
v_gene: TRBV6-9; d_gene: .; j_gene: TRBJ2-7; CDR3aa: CASSYQIGYEQYF
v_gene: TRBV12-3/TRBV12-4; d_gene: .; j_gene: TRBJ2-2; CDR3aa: CASSLVGVVGELFF
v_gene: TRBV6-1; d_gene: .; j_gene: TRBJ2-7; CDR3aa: CASKRDFSYEQYF
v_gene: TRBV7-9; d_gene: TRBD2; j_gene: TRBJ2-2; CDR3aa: CASSLAAGDTGELFF
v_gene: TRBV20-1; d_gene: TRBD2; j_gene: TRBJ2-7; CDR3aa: CSAREMGGSPYEQYF
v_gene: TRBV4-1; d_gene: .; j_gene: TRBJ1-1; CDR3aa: CASGRQTSGTEAFF
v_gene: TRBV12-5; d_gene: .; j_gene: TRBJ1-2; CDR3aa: CASQPGGNYGYTF
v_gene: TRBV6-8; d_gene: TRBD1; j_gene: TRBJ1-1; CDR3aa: CASSQAGGFAEAFF
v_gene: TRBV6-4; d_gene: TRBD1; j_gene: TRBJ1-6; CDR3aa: CASRDRGDYNSPLHF
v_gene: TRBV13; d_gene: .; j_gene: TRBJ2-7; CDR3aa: CASSSGQGKLYEQYF
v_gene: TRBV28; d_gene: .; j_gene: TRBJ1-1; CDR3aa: CASSLGAVEAFF
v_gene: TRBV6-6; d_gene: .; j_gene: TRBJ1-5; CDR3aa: CASSYSRSTGQPQHF
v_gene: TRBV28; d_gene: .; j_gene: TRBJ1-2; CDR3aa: CASRQEPYGYTF
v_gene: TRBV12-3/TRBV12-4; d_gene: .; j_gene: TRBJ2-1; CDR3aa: CASSSSLAFLPNEQFF
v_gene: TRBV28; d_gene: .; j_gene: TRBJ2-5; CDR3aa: CASSSLLGGTQYF
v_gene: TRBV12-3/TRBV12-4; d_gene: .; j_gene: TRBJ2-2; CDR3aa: CASSLGALALSNTGELFF
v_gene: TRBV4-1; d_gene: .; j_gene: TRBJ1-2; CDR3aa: CASSPSGGVYGYTF
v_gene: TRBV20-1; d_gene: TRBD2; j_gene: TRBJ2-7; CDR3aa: CSAGLAASSYEQYF
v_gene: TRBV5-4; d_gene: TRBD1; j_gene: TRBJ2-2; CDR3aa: CASSFPTPGQGNTGELFF
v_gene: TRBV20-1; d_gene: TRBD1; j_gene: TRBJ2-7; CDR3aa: CSARGRGGLSYEQYF
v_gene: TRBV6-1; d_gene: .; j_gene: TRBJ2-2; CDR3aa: CASILGCNHTGELFF
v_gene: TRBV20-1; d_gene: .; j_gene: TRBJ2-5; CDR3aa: CSARLVGGGETQYF
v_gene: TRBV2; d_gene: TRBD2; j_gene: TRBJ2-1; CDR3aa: CASSDPAGGGNEQFF
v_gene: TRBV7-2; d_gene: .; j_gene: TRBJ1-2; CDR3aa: CASSPPWGGTVGYTF
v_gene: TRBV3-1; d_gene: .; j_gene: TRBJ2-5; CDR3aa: CASSPVDKETQYF
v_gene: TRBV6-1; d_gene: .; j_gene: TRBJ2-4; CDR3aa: CASKGAPKNIQYF